These 15 T cell receptor beta chains were all obtained from the same sample, sequenced in a study of T-cell memory formation after mild COVID-19. Using its own MiXCR run on the 5' RACE reads, TCRdb lists one record per CDR3 protein. This sample has 250,000 to 350,000 distinct CDR3 sequences, with less than 20% found just once. The specimen was PBMCs or a T cell subset sorted from them (not recorded which). These receptors all come from a young man who had mild COVID-19 (a few samples of this study predate the infection). Cell type and time point are not known.

This chain joins TRBV12-3 or TRBV12-4 and TRBJ1-2, with 8 bases that match TRBD1. CDR3 length: 14 residues. The V and J ends lost 3 bases and 2 bases, in that order; junction bases with no gene match: 2. As DNA, the CDR3 is TGTGCCAGCAGTTTTCGGACAGGGAACTATGGCTACACCTTC. It encodes CASSFRTGNYGYTF.

The chain is built from TRBV7-2 and TRBJ1-1; D not resolved. Per germline, CDR1 SGHTA and CDR2 FQGNSA. The CDR3 runs to 13 residues. Trimming pared 1 base from V and 6 bases from J, leaving 9 bases between. In DNA form, the CDR3 reads TGTGCCAGCAGCTTAGACAGAGGAGCTGAAGCTTTCTTT. Translation gives CASSLDRGAEAFF. Based on the CDR3 plus reference TRBV7-2 and TRBJ1-1, the full variable domain is GAGVSQSPSNKVTEKGKDVELRCDPISGHTALYWYRQSLGQGLEFLIYFQGNSAPDKSGLPSDRFSAERTGGSVSTLTIQRTQQEDSAVYLCASSLDRGAEAFFGQGTRLTVV.

The CDR3: CASSFPTGLGTDTQYF. In nucleotides, the CDR3 is TGTGCCAGCAGTTTCCCGACAGGGTTGGGCACAGATACGCAGTATTTT. The rearrangement links TRBV12-3 or TRBV12-4 to TRBJ2-3, with 7 bases that match TRBD1. V shed 3 bases, J shed 1 base, and the junction held 7 bases outside the gene matches. CDR3 length: 16 amino acids.

This clonotype occurred a few times. V gene TRBV3-1 combines with J gene TRBJ2-7; tentative D call: TRBD2 (6 bases). V lost 4 bases and J lost 6, with 13 bases in between. This CDR3 spans 13 amino acids. Germline loops: CDR1 LGHDT, CDR2 YNNKEL (reference sequence). The CDR3 region is CASSPGGAPEQYV. The CDR3 DNA follows: TGTGCCAGCAGCCCCGGAGGGGCGCCCGAGCAGTACGTC.

The chain combines TRBV7-2 with TRBJ1-5; weak D call: TRBD1 (5 bases). Deletions cut 5 bases from V and 7 bases from J, with 12 bases between. This CDR3 is built from 13 residues. The germline V gene encodes CDR1 SGHTA and CDR2 FQGNSA. CDR3 sequence: CASSRDAGQPQHF. For the CDR3, the DNA is TGTGCCAGCAGCAGGGACGCGGGACAGCCCCAGCATTTT.

This clonotype turned up a few times. The V and J genes are TRBV5-1 and TRBJ2-1; the match to TRBD2 covers 10 bases. Germline assignment: CDR1 SGHRS and CDR2 YFSETQ. V shed 7 bases, J shed 7 bases, and the junction held 5 bases outside the gene matches. This CDR3 contains 13 residues. The CDR3 reads CASGSGGANEQFF. CDR3 in DNA: TGCGCCAGCGGGAGCGGGGGGGCGAATGAGCAGTTCTTC.

The table lists this clonotype with a few counts. The rearrangement uses TRBV7-2 and TRBJ1-6; 7 bases agree with TRBD1. This CDR3 region has 16 residues. Trimming at V came to 5 bases and at J to 11 bases, leaving 15 bases not matched to a gene. Germline-derived CDR1 and CDR2 are SGHTA and FQGNSA. The CDR3 bases are TGTGCCAGCAGCAACACAGGGGCGGCTGGCTTGGCACCCCTCCACTTT. Translation: CASSNTGAAGLAPLHF.

This chain joins TRBV12-3 or TRBV12-4 and TRBJ1-5; no firm D call. V shed 5 bases and J shed 0 bases, with 11 bases lying between them. CDR3 length equals 15 residues. The chain's CDR3 is CASSRPGYSNQPQHF. CDR3 in DNA: TGTGCCAGCAGTCGACCCGGTTATAGCAATCAGCCCCAGCATTTT.

This chain uses TRBV2 with TRBJ2-1; TRBD1 matches at 8 bases. Germline V gives CDR1 SNHLY, CDR2 FYNNEI. This CDR3 contains 13 residues. V lost 9 bases, J lost 7 bases, and 8 bases stayed unmatched. CDR3 sequence: CASNRGNGNEQFF. CDR3 bases: TGTGCCAGTAACAGGGGGAATGGGAATGAGCAGTTCTTC.

V gene TRBV12-3 or TRBV12-4 combines with J gene TRBJ1-2, with 7 bases identical to TRBD1. The J segment lost 7 bases and the V segment lost 5 bases, leaving 4 bases of the junction unmatched. CDR3 length: 12 amino acids. For the CDR3, the DNA is TGTGCCAGCAGTCCAGGGGGGGCTGGCTACACCTTC. It yields the protein CASSPGGAGYTF.

The chain uses TRBV29-1 and TRBJ1-4; D perhaps matches TRBD1 (6 bases). V lost 4 bases and J lost 0, with 9 bases in between. This CDR3 spans 14 amino acids. Per the germline V gene, CDR1 is SQVTM and CDR2 is ANQGSEA. In DNA form, the CDR3 reads TGCAGCGTTGGGGACAATCCAACTAATGAAAAACTGTTTTTT. Residues: CSVGDNPTNEKLFF.

This clonotype has only a few counts. V is TRBV20-1 and J is TRBJ1-4, with unresolved D. Germline CDR1 reads DFQATT; CDR2 reads SNEGSKA (reference sequence). There are 13 residues in the CDR3. Trimming cost V 5 bases and J 0 bases, with 7 bases left between them. CDR3 protein: CSAFDPTNEKLFF. CDR3 nucleotide sequence: TGCAGTGCTTTCGACCCAACTAATGAAAAACTGTTTTTT.

A few counts support this clonotype. This chain connects TRBV29-1 to TRBJ1-1; D is unclear. The ends were cut back, 4 bases at V and 2 bases at J, with 11 bases in the middle. The CDR3 has 13 residues. Germline CDR1 SQVTM, CDR2 ANQGSEA. As DNA, the CDR3 is TGCAGCGTTGCCTCCACAGCAAACACTGAAGCTTTCTTT. Its translation: CSVASTANTEAFF.

This clonotype has more than one count but fewer than ten. V is TRBV7-3 and J is TRBJ2-2; 8 bases line up with TRBD1. V shed 3 bases, J shed 3 bases, and the junction held 6 bases outside the gene matches. The CDR3 runs to 16 residues. The V gene's germline CDR1 is SGHTA and CDR2 FQGTGA. CDR3 nucleotide sequence: TGTGCCAGCAGCTTGGGGTCAGGGGGCCACACCGGGGAGCTGTTTTTT. Amino acids: CASSLGSGGHTGELFF.

CDR3 nucleotide sequence: TGTGCCAGCAGCTTTCGGGGACACGACAATCAGCCCCAGCATTTT. It translates to CASSFRGHDNQPQHF. The V call is TRBV5-6, the J call TRBJ1-5, with D maybe TRBD1 (6 bases). The V gene lost 2 bases and the J gene lost 3 bases, with 12 bases spanning the gap. The length of the CDR3 is 15 residues. Germline loops: CDR1 SGHDT, CDR2 YYEEEE. Full variable domain (outside the CDR3, taken from reference TRBV5-6 and TRBJ1-5): DAGVTQSPTHLIKTRGQQVTLRCSPKSGHDTVSWYQQALGQGPQFIFQYYEEEERQRGNFPDRFSGHQFPNYSSELNVNALLLGDSALYLCASSFRGHDNQPQHFGDGTRLSIL.